A selection of T cell receptor beta chains follows, all from one sample in a study of T cell responses to AZD1222 COVID-19 vaccine. TCRdb's table, derived via immunoSEQ multiplex PCR, lists solely in-frame clones and lacks some. The sample holds approximately 110,000 clones; around 92% are singletons and the top ten take approximately 4.5%. The material sequenced was peripheral blood, taken on day 0 of AZD1222 vaccination. The receptor set was obtained from an adult in good health. The CDR3 runs from the conserved cysteine through the conserved F or W. The D gene is left open where the match is weak. The size entry is marked missing in some rows and otherwise reads once, few, many or a size class.

CASSASSGGDEKLFF	TGTGCCAGCAGCGCCTCTTCAGGGGGCGATGAAAAACTGTTTTTT	TRBJ1-4	-	TRBD1	TRBV9
CASNRLGQGTEAFF	TGTGCCAGCAACCGCCTCGGACAGGGGACTGAAGCTTTCTTT	TRBJ1-1	-	TRBD1	TRBV6-5
CASSLGGMRYF	TGTGCCAGCAGCTTGGGTGGGATGCGGTACTTC	TRBJ2-4	-	-	TRBV5-6
CASKGAGGMRTKNIQYF	TGTGCCAGCAAGGGAGCGGGAGGAATGAGAACCAAAAACATTCAGTACTTC	TRBJ2-4	-	TRBD2	TRBV2
CASSFKQGSSPLHF	TGTGCCAGCAGCTTCAAACAGGGTTCTTCACCCCTCCACTTT	TRBJ1-6	-	-	TRBV7-3
CASRTRGSEGYTF	TGTGCCAGCAGGACTCGGGGTTCTGAGGGCTACACCTTC	TRBJ1-2	few	-	TRBV28
CAWSPSGTDTQYF	TGTGCCTGGAGTCCCTCCGGCACAGATACGCAGTATTTT	TRBJ2-3	-	-	TRBV30
CASSYSVQGYEKLFF	TGTGCCAGCAGTTACTCAGTCCAGGGCTACGAAAAACTGTTTTTT	TRBJ1-4	once	-	TRBV6-2/TRBV6-3
CASSPEGRIAPEAFF	TGTGCCAGCAGCCCCGAGGGGAGGATAGCCCCTGAAGCTTTCTTT	TRBJ1-1	-	-	TRBV5-4
CATSIRGELFF	TGTGCCACCTCAATCCGCGGGGAGCTGTTTTTT	TRBJ2-2	-	-	TRBV28
CAWSAGAWQPQHF	TGTGCCTGGAGTGCCGGGGCATGGCAGCCCCAGCATTTT	TRBJ1-5	-	-	TRBV30
CASKGGNQPQHF	TGTGCCAGCAAAGGCGGTAATCAGCCCCAGCATTTT	TRBJ1-5	-	-	TRBV28
CSAAANGAVREAFF	TGCAGCGCTGCAGCTAACGGGGCGGTGAGAGAAGCTTTCTTT	TRBJ1-1	-	-	TRBV29-1
CASSINMNTEAFF	TGTGCCAGTAGTATCAACATGAACACTGAAGCTTTCTTT	TRBJ1-1	once	-	TRBV19
CASSWGTGGGYTF	TGTGCCAGTTCTTGGGGGACAGGCGGTGGCTACACCTTC	TRBJ1-2	-	TRBD1	TRBV5-6
CASSGQGAGELFF	TGCGCCAGCAGTGGTCAAGGGGCCGGGGAGCTGTTTTTT	TRBJ2-2	-	-	TRBV10-2
CASSWLPGTASSYEQYF	TGCGCCAGCAGCTGGTTACCGGGGACAGCCAGCTCCTACGAGCAGTACTTC	TRBJ2-7	few	TRBD1	TRBV5-1
CASGGQGHNEQFF	TGTGCCAGCGGGGGACAGGGACACAATGAGCAGTTCTTC	TRBJ2-1	-	TRBD1	TRBV3-1/TRBV3-2
CASSHDRLNTEAFF	TGTGCCAGCTCACATGACAGGCTGAACACTGAAGCTTTCTTT	TRBJ1-1	-	-	TRBV18
CASSPALSGANVLTF	TGTGCCAGCAGCCCGGCCCTCTCTGGGGCCAACGTCCTGACTTTC	TRBJ2-6	-	-	TRBV7-3
CASGGVGNEQFF	TGTGCCAGCGGGGGGGTGGGCAATGAGCAGTTCTTC	TRBJ2-1	-	TRBD2	TRBV25-1
CASSPVGMNTEAFF	TGTGCCAGCAGCCCGGTGGGCATGAACACTGAAGCTTTCTTT	TRBJ1-1	-	-	TRBV27
CASSLGTGDTGELFF	TGTGCCAGCAGCTTAGGGACAGGGGACACCGGGGAGCTGTTTTTT	TRBJ2-2	once	TRBD1	TRBV7-3
CASSLGRLYGYTF	TGTGCCAGCAGCTTGGGCAGACTCTATGGCTACACCTTC	TRBJ1-2	-	-	TRBV5-8
CASSPMADSNQPQHF	TGTGCCAGCAGCCCGATGGCCGATAGCAATCAGCCCCAGCATTTT	TRBJ1-5	-	-	TRBV7-2
CASTSPRAAEAFF	TGTGCCAGCACCTCGCCGAGGGCGGCTGAAGCTTTCTTT	TRBJ1-1	-	-	TRBV5-6
CASSVPGTGKGNVLTF	TGTGCCAGCAGCGTCCCCGGGACAGGTAAGGGCAACGTCCTGACTTTC	TRBJ2-6	-	TRBD1	TRBV2
CASSDSSNSPLHF	TGTGCCAGCAGTGACTCGTCTAATTCACCCCTCCACTTT	TRBJ1-6	-	-	TRBV6-4
CASSQLSSTEQFF	TGCGCCAGCAGCCAATTGAGTAGCACTGAGCAGTTCTTC	TRBJ2-1	-	-	TRBV4-3
CASSPTSGYEQYF	TGTGCCAGCAGTCCGACTAGCGGGTACGAGCAGTACTTC	TRBJ2-7	-	TRBD2	TRBV28
CASLPGEQRGEQFF	TGCGCCAGCCTCCCTGGCGAACAGCGGGGTGAGCAGTTCTTC	TRBJ2-1	-	TRBD2	TRBV5-1
CASSPLRVQYF	TGTGCCAGCAGCCCCCTACGGGTCCAGTACTTC	TRBJ2-5	-	-	TRBV7-2
CASSVLIGGPTDTQYF	TGTGCCAGCAGCGTACTAATCGGGGGGCCCACAGATACGCAGTATTTT	TRBJ2-3	-	-	TRBV9
CATGTGPGGYTF	TGTGCCACCGGAACAGGGCCCGGTGGCTACACCTTC	TRBJ1-2	-	-	TRBV28
CALRDRVRYEQYF	TGTGCCTTGCGGGACAGGGTCAGGTACGAGCAGTACTTC	TRBJ2-7	-	TRBD1	TRBV6-5
CASSLSDTFSPQHF	TGTGCCAGCAGCCTCTCGGACACGTTCTCGCCCCAGCATTTT	TRBJ1-5	-	-	TRBV11-2
CASSLRTSGYNEQFF	TGTGCCAGCAGCTTAAGGACTAGCGGTTACAATGAGCAGTTCTTC	TRBJ2-1	-	TRBD2	TRBV7-3
CASSSAYNEQFF	TGTGCCAGTTCTAGCGCGTACAATGAGCAGTTCTTC	TRBJ2-1	-	-	TRBV9
CASRISGGVETQYF	TGTGCCAGCAGGATTAGCGGGGGAGTAGAGACCCAGTACTTC	TRBJ2-5	-	TRBD2	TRBV11-2
CASSFLGNSPLHF	TGTGCCAGCAGCTTTCTCGGGAATTCACCCCTCCACTTT	TRBJ1-6	-	-	TRBV7-2
CASIRQPNTEAFF	TGTGCCAGCATACGGCAGCCGAACACTGAAGCTTTCTTT	TRBJ1-1	-	-	TRBV6-5
CASSVFGGETQYF	TGTGCCAGCAGTGTTTTCGGGGGGGAGACCCAGTACTTC	TRBJ2-5	-	TRBD2	TRBV6-4
CASSQVLAGAENTGELFF	TGTGCCAGCAGCCAAGTCCTAGCGGGGGCCGAGAACACCGGGGAGCTGTTTTTT	TRBJ2-2	-	TRBD2	TRBV3-1/TRBV3-2
CASSEVDSNQPQHF	TGTGCCAGCAGTGAGGTAGATAGCAATCAGCCCCAGCATTTT	TRBJ1-5	-	-	TRBV25-1
CASSLDGLNAGMIF	TGTGCCAGCAGCTTGGATGGGCTCAACGCTGGGATGATCTTT	TRBJ1-1	few	-	TRBV5-4